The present T cell receptor (beta chain) was sequenced within a study of blood T cell repertoires in COVID-19. In the study overall: Sources were T cells, B-cell-depleted T cells, or PBMCs; the material itself was cDNA or gDNA.

The assay was immunoSEQ multiplex PCR, and TCRdb's table has in-frame clones only and misses some. The sample yields 60,000 to 70,000 clones, more than 70% seen once. V was pared by 8 bases and J by 4 bases, with 14 bases between. This CDR3 is built from 13 residues. Germline V gives CDR1 KGHSH, CDR2 LQKENI. J is TRBJ1-1 and V is TRBV18; D is possibly TRBD1 (5 bases). The specimen was peripheral blood. The clonotype originates from a man in his fifties with active COVID-19. The CDR3 nucleotides read TGTGCCAGCCGGGGGATGGGGGGCACTGAAGCTTTCTTT. Its translation: CASRGMGGTEAFF.